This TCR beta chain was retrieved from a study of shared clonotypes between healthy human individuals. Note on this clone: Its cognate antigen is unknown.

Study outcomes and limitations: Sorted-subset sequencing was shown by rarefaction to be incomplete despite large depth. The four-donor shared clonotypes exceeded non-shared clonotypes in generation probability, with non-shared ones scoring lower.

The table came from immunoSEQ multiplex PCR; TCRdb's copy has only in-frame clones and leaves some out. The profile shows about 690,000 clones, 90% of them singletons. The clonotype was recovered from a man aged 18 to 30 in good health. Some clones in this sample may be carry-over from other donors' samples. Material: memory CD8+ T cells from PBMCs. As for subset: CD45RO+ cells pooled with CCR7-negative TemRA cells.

CDR3 region: CASSPRDRATDTQYF. CDR3 nucleotide sequence: TGTGCCAGTAGCCCCCGGGACAGGGCAACAGATACGCAGTATTTT. V and J are TRBV19 and TRBJ2-3; TRBD1 matches at 9 bases. V was pared by 6 bases and J by 3 bases, with 7 bases of the junction left unmatched. CDR1 and CDR2 from the germline V gene are LNHDA and SQIVND (reference sequence). This CDR3 has 15 amino acids.